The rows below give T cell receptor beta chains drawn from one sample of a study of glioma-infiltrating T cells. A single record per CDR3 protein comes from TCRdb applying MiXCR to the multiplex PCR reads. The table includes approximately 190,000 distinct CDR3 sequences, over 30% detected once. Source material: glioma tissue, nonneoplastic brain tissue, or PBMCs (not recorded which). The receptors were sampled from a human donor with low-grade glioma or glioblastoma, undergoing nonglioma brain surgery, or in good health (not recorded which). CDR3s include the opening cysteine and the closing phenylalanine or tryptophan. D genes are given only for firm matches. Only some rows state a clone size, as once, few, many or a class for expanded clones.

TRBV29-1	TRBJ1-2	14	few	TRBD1	CSVRATGLEYGYTF	TGCAGCGTTCGGGCGACAGGGTTGGAATATGGCTACACCTTC
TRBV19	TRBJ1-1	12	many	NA	CASQVTNTEAFF	TGTGCCAGCCAGGTTACGAACACTGAAGCTTTCTTT
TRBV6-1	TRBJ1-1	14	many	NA	CASSSPGLPTEAFF	TGTGCCAGCAGTTCTCCCGGGCTACCCACTGAAGCTTTCTTT
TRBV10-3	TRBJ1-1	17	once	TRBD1	CAISESPQGLVNTESFF	TGTGCCATCAGTGAGTCCCCACAGGGGCTGGTGAACACTGAATCTTTCTTT
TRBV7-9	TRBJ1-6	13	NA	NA	CASSLAGEGALHF	TGTGCCAGCAGCTTAGCGGGCGAGGGGGCCCTCCACTTT
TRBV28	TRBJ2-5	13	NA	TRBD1	CASVDREQETQYF	TGTGCCAGCGTTGACAGGGAACAAGAGACCCAGTACTTC
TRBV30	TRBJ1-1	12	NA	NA	CAYSGAGTEAFF	TGTGCCTATTCCGGGGCTGGTACTGAAGCTTTCTTT
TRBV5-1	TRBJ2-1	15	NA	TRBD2	CASAPTSGSGNEQFF	TGCGCCAGCGCTCCGACTAGCGGGAGCGGCAATGAGCAGTTCTTC
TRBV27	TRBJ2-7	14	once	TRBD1	CASSTQGGAYEHYF	TGTGCCAGCAGTACACAGGGGGGTGCCTACGAGCATTACTTC
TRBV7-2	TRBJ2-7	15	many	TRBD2	CASSPRTSYGYEQYF	TGTGCCAGCAGCCCAAGGACTAGCTACGGCTACGAGCAGTACTTC
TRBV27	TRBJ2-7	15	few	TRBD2	CASSTTSGSIYEQYF	TGTGCCAGCAGTACTACTAGCGGGAGTATCTACGAGCAGTACTTC
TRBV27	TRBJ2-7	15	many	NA	CASSSLTSYPYEQYF	TGTGCCAGCAGTTCTTTAACTAGTTACCCCTACGAGCAGTACTTC
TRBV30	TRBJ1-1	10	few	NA	CAWVSLEAFF	TGTGCCTGGGTCTCCCTTGAAGCTTTCTTT
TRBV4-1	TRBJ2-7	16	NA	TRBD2	CASSQGTSGSIYEQYF	TGCGCCAGCAGCCAAGGGACTAGCGGGAGTATCTACGAGCAGTACTTC
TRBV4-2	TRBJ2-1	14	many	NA	CASSQVFSYNEQFF	TGTGCCAGCAGCCAAGTATTCTCCTACAATGAGCAGTTCTTC
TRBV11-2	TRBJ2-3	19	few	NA	CASSLDWRGSPPSTDTQYF	TGTGCCAGCAGCTTAGACTGGAGGGGGAGTCCCCCTAGCACAGATACGCAGTATTTT